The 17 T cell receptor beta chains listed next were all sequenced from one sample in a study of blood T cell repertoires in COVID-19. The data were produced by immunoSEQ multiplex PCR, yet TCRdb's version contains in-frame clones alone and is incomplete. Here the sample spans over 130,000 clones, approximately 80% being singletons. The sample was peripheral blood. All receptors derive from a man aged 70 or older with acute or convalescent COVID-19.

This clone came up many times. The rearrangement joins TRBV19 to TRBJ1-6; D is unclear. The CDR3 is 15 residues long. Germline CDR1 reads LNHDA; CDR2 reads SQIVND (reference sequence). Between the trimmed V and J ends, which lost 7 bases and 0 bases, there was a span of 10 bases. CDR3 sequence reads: CASTTVSSYNSPLHF. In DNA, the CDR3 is TGTGCCAGTACCACCGTTAGCTCCTATAATTCACCCCTCCACTTT.

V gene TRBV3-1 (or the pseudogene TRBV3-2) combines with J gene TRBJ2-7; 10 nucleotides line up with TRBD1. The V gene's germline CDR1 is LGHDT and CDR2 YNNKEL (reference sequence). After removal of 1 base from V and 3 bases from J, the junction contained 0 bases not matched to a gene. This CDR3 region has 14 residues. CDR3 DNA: TGTGCCAGCAGCCAAGGGACAGGGGGCTACGAGCAGTACTTC. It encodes CASSQGTGGYEQYF.

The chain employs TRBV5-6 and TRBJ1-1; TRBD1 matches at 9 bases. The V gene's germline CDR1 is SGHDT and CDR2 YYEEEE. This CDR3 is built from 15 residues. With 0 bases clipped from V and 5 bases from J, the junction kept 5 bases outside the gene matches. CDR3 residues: CASSLGYRGRTEAFF. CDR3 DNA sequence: TGTGCCAGCAGCTTGGGGTACAGGGGGCGGACTGAAGCTTTCTTT.

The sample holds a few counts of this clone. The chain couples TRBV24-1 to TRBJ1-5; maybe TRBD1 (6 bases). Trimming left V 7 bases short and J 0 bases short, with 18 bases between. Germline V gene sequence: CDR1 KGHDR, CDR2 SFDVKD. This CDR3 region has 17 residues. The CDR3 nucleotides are TGTGCCACCAGCGAAGCGGACAGAAAGGATAGCAATCAGCCCCAGCATTTT. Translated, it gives CATSEADRKDSNQPQHF.

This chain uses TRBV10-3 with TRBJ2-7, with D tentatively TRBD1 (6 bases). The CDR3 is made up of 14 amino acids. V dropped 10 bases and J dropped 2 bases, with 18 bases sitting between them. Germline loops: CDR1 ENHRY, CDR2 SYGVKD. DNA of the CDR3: TGTGCCACCTCCGAACAGGGCTTTACCTACGAGCAGTACTTC. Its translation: CATSEQGFTYEQYF.

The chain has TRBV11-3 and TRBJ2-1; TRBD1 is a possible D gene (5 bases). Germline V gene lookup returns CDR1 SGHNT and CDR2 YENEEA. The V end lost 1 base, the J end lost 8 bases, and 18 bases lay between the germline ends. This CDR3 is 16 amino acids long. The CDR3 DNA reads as TGTGCCAGCAGCTTAGGTGGCCGCCAGGGTATAGATGAGCAGTTCTTC. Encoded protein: CASSLGGRQGIDEQFF.

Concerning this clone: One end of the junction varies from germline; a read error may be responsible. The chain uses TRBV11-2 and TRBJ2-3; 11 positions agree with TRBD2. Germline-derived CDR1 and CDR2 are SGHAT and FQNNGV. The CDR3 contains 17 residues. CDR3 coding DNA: TGTGCCAGCAGCTTCACACCTAACCCTATGACTAGCGGGGCTCTGGATTTT. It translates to CASSFTPNPMTSGALDF. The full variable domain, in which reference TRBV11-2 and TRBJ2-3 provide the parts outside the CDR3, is EAGVAQSPRYKIIEKRQSVAFWCNPISGHATLYWYQQILGQGPKLLIQFQNNGVVDDSQLPKDRFSAERLKGVDSTLKIQPAKLEDSAVYLCASSFTPNPMTSGALDFGPGTRLTVL.

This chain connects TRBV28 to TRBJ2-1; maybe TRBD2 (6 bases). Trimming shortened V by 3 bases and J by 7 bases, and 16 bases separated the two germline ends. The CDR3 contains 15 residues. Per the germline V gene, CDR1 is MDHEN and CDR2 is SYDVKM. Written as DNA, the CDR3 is TGTGCCAGCAGTTTGACGAGGAGGGCGGGGAATGAGCAGTTCTTC. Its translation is CASSLTRRAGNEQFF.

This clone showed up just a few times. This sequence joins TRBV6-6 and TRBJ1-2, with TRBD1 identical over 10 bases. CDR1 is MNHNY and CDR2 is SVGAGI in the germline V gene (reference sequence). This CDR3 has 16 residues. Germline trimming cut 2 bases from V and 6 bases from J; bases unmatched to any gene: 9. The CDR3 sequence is CASSYPPGQGGNGYTF. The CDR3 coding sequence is TGTGCCAGCAGTTACCCTCCCGGACAGGGGGGGAATGGCTACACCTTC.

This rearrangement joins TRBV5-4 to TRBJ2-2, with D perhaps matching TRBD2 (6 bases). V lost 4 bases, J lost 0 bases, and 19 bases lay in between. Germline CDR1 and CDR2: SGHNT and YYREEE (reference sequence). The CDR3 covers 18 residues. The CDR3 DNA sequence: TGTGCCAGCAGCCCGCGGGACGGCGGTGATACGAACACCGGGGAGCTGTTTTTT. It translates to CASSPRDGGDTNTGELFF.

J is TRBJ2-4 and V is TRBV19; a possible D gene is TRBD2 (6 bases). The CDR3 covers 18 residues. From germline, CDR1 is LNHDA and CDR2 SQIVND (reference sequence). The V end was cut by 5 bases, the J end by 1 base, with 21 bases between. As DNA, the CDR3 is TGTGCCAGTAGTGCCCTTCTAGCGATTGATAGCGCCAAAAACATTCAGTACTTC. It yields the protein CASSALLAIDSAKNIQYF. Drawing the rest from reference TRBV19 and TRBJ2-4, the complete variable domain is DGGITQSPKYLFRKEGQNVTLSCEQNLNHDAMYWYRQDPGQGLRLIYYSQIVNDFQKGDIAEGYSVSREKKESFPLTVTSAQKNPTAFYLCASSALLAIDSAKNIQYFGAGTRLSVL.

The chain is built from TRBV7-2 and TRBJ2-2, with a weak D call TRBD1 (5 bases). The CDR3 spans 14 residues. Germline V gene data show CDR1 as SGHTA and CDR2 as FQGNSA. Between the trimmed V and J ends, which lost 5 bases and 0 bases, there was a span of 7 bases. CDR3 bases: TGTGCCAGCAGCAGGGGCCCGAACACCGGGGAGCTGTTTTTT. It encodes CASSRGPNTGELFF. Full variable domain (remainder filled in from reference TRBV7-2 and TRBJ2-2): GAGVSQSPSNKVTEKGKDVELRCDPISGHTALYWYRQSLGQGLEFLIYFQGNSAPDKSGLPSDRFSAERTGGSVSTLTIQRTQQEDSAVYLCASSRGPNTGELFFGEGSRLTVL.

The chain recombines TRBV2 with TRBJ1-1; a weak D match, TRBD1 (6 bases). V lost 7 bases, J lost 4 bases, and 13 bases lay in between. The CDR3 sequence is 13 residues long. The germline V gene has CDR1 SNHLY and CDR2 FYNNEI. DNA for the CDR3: TGTGCCAGCAATAACCAGGGGTTCACTGAAGCTTTCTTT. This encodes CASNNQGFTEAFF.

The chain's CDR3 is CASSYAGDRTYGYTF. DNA of the CDR3: TGTGCCAGCAGCTACGCCGGGGACAGAACCTATGGCTACACCTTC. J is TRBJ1-2 and V is TRBV14; TRBD1 matches at 7 bases. Germline V gene sequence: CDR1 SGHDN, CDR2 FVKESK. The ends lost 5 bases at V and 4 bases at J; junction bases unmatched: 10. The CDR3 covers 15 residues. The whole variable domain, filled in from reference TRBV14 and TRBJ1-2, reads EAGVTQFPSHSVIEKGQTVTLRCDPISGHDNLYWYRRVMGKEIKFLLHFVKESKQDESGMPNNRFLAERTGGTYSTLKVQPAELEDSGVYFCASSYAGDRTYGYTFGSGTRLTVV.

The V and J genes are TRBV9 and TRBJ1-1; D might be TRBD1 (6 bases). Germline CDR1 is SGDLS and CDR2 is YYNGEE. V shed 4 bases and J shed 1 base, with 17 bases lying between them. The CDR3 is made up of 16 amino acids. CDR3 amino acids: CASSPRGDTSNTEAFF. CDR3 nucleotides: TGTGCCAGCAGCCCGAGAGGGGACACCTCGAACACTGAAGCTTTCTTT.

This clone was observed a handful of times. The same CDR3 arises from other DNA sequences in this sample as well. The CDR3 DNA is TGTGCCAGCAGTCTACAGGGGGGGAATGGCTACACCTTC. Amino acid sequence: CASSLQGGNGYTF. V is TRBV28 and J is TRBJ1-2; 8 positions agree with TRBD1. The germline V gene encodes CDR1 MDHEN and CDR2 SYDVKM. This CDR3 has 13 amino acids. Trimming at V came to 5 bases and at J to 6 bases, leaving 5 bases not matched to a gene.

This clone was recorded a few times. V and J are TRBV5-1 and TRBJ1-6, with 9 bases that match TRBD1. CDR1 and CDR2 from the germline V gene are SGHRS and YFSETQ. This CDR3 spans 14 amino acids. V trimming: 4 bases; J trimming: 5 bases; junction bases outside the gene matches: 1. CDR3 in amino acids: CASSRQGDNSPLHF. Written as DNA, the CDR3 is TGCGCCAGCAGCCGACAGGGGGATAATTCACCCCTCCACTTT.